These 14 T cell receptor beta chains originate from one sample sequenced in a study of blood T cells in healthy people across ages. Combining a sample-barcoded 5' primer with a J-beta primer mix, a second PCR ran for roughly 6 to 12 cycles. One entry per CDR3 protein, called by TCRdb with MiXCR from the 5' RACE reads. The data contain over 450,000 distinct CDR3 sequences, nearly 25% of them seen just once; the ten biggest clones take up 7.5% to 9%. A further study also used this sample, focusing on T cells of mothers and their children.

The sequencing input was blood. The receptors here all came from a boy aged 5-17 years in good health.

This clonotype was counted only a few times. The chain employs TRBV7-9 and TRBJ1-4; 9 bases fit TRBD1. V was clipped by 2 bases and J by 4 bases; unmatched bases: 8. Per the germline V gene, CDR1 is SEHNR and CDR2 is FQNEAQ (reference sequence). CDR3 length equals 17 residues. The CDR3 DNA is TGTGCCAGCAGCTTACGGGACAGGGTTCTTGGTAATGAAAAACTGTTTTTT. Amino acid sequence: CASSLRDRVLGNEKLFF.

This clonotype showed up just a few times. V gene TRBV29-1 combines with J gene TRBJ1-1; D unresolved. Trimming stripped 4 bases from V and 0 bases from J, with 6 bases between. The V gene's germline CDR1 is SQVTM and CDR2 ANQGSEA. The length of the CDR3 is 12 residues. The DNA of the CDR3 is TGCAGCGTTGTAGACATGAACACTGAAGCTTTCTTT. Translated, it gives CSVVDMNTEAFF.

This clonotype has more than one count but fewer than ten. This rearrangement joins TRBV6-5 to TRBJ2-5; possible D gene TRBD1, 6 bases. With the DNA end fitting TRBJ2-7 better, the J assignment may be wrong. CDR1 and CDR2 from the germline V gene are MNHEY and SVGAGI. The CDR3 has 14 amino acids. The CDR3 DNA is TGTGCCAGCAGTCCGGGGACAAATCCCTACGAGCAGTACTTC. The encoded protein is CASSPGTNPYEQYF.

The chain combines TRBV11-2 with TRBJ2-5; D may be TRBD1 or TRBD2 (6 bases each). The V and J ends lost 5 bases and 1 base respectively, with 11 bases between them. In germline, CDR1 is SGHAT, CDR2 FQNNGV. The CDR3 is 14 amino acids. CDR3 sequence reads: CASSRGPTQETQYF. As DNA, the CDR3 is TGTGCCAGCAGCCGGGGGCCTACCCAAGAGACCCAGTACTTC. Together with reference TRBV11-2 and TRBJ2-5, the CDR3 gives the full variable domain: EAGVAQSPRYKIIEKRQSVAFWCNPISGHATLYWYQQILGQGPKLLIQFQNNGVVDDSQLPKDRFSAERLKGVDSTLKIQPAKLEDSAVYLCASSRGPTQETQYFGPGTRLLVL.

V and J are TRBV7-2 and TRBJ2-7; possibly TRBD2 for D (6 bases). Germline V CDR1 and CDR2: SGHTA, FQGNSA. The V gene lost 3 bases and the J gene lost 0 bases, with 9 bases spanning the gap. This CDR3 is built from 14 residues. The CDR3 coding sequence is TGTGCCAGCAGCTTCCAGACTAGCTCCTACGAGCAGTACTTC. Its translation is CASSFQTSSYEQYF.

A few counts support this clonotype. The chain recombines TRBV12-3 or TRBV12-4 with TRBJ1-4; D gene ambiguous. There are 15 residues in the CDR3. The V end was cut by 1 base, the J end by 2 bases, with 8 bases between. The CDR3 spells CASSLDRVTNEKLFF. The CDR3, as DNA: TGTGCCAGCAGTTTAGATCGGGTGACTAATGAAAAACTGTTTTTT.

This chain connects TRBV19 to TRBJ1-5, with D perhaps matching TRBD1 (6 bases). CDR1 and CDR2 from the germline V gene are LNHDA and SQIVND (reference sequence). The CDR3 has 13 amino acids. Trimming pared 5 bases from V and 6 bases from J, leaving 11 bases between. Written as DNA, the CDR3 is TGTGCCAGTAGTGTCCAGGGGAGTCAGCCCCAGCATTTT. It yields the protein CASSVQGSQPQHF.

This clonotype turned up a few times. V and J are TRBV5-1 and TRBJ2-5, with TRBD1 as a possible D gene (6 bases). Near its end, the DNA agrees better with TRBJ2-7, so the J call may be wrong. The V gene's germline CDR1 is SGHRS and CDR2 YFSETQ. The CDR3 is made up of 14 amino acids. The CDR3 here is CASSLDAGAYEQYF. The CDR3 DNA reads TGCGCCAGCAGCTTGGATGCAGGGGCCTACGAGCAGTACTTC.

This sequence joins TRBV4-1 and TRBJ2-4; D gene uncertain. The CDR3 extends over 16 amino acids. Germline CDR1 reads MGHRA; CDR2 reads YSYEKL. The V and J ends lost 0 bases and 0 bases respectively, with 9 bases between them. The CDR3 sequence: CASSQESLVAKNIQYF. The CDR3 bases are TGCGCCAGCAGCCAAGAATCTTTAGTAGCCAAAAACATTCAGTACTTC.

The chain has TRBV28 and TRBJ1-1, with TRBD1 matching 7 bases. CDR1 is MDHEN and CDR2 is SYDVKM in the germline V gene. The CDR3 is 13 amino acids. After removal of 7 bases from V and 5 bases from J, the junction contained 7 bases not matched to a gene. CDR3 protein: CASTGGVGTEAFF. The CDR3 coding sequence is TGTGCCAGCACAGGGGGTGTAGGGACTGAAGCTTTCTTT.

This clonotype was observed a few times. The V and J genes are TRBV14 and TRBJ2-7; no clear D. Germline-derived CDR1 and CDR2 are SGHDN and FVKESK. This CDR3 is built from 14 residues. The V and J ends lost 1 base and 2 bases respectively, with 9 bases between them. This CDR3 is CASSQVGYPYEQYF. The CDR3 DNA sequence: TGTGCCAGCAGCCAAGTCGGCTACCCCTACGAGCAGTACTTC.

This clonotype was seen more than once but under ten times. This chain joins TRBV7-9 and TRBJ1-2; 9 bases agree with TRBD1. V lost 4 bases, J lost 7 bases, and 4 bases stayed unmatched. Germline CDR1 and CDR2: SEHNR and FQNEAQ (reference sequence). The CDR3 is made up of 13 amino acids. The CDR3 DNA is TGTGCCAGCAGCTCAGGACAGGGGCTTGGCTACACCTTC. Protein product: CASSSGQGLGYTF.

Worth noting for this clonotype: The junction departs from germline at one end; a sequencing error may be responsible. J is TRBJ2-7 and V is TRBV18, with D uncertain. The J call may be wrong; the DNA end is better matched by TRBJ2-5. This CDR3 comprises 12 residues. Germline CDR1 reads KGHSH; CDR2 reads LQKENI. The CDR3 DNA follows: TGTGCCGGCTCCAAGAACCAAGAGACCCAGTACTTC. Protein: CAGSKNQETQYF.

This clonotype turned up a few times. V usage is TRBV11-2 and J usage is TRBJ2-2, with 12 bases matching TRBD2. Trimming cost V 5 bases and J 0 bases; bases outside gene matches: 1. CDR1 and CDR2 from the germline V gene are SGHAT and FQNNGV. This CDR3 region has 16 residues. Written as DNA, the CDR3 is TGTGCCAGCAGCCGGACTAGCGGGACGAACACCGGGGAGCTGTTTTTT. Translated: CASSRTSGTNTGELFF.